The 17 T cell receptor beta chains given below trace back to one sample, sequenced in a study of cytomegalovirus exposure and HLA in healthy donors. This table comes from immunoSEQ multiplex PCR, and its TCRdb copy is limited to in-frame clones, with some not included. The sample lists about 360,000 clones; about nine tenths were seen once. Specimen: PBMCs. These TCRs come from a young woman in good health and CMV-seronegative.

The V gene is TRBV25-1, the J gene TRBJ2-3, with D perhaps TRBD2 (6 bases). The CDR3 sequence is 12 residues long. In germline, CDR1 is MGHDK, CDR2 SYGVNS. V dropped 9 bases and J dropped 4 bases, with 11 bases sitting between them. CDR3 sequence (DNA): TGTGCCAGTACGGGACTCCCAGATACGCAGTATTTT. It translates to CASTGLPDTQYF.

The rearrangement joins TRBV7-9 to TRBJ1-2; 9 bases agree with TRBD1. CDR3 length: 16 residues. Germline CDR1 is SEHNR and CDR2 is FQNEAQ (reference sequence). The V gene end was trimmed by 5 bases and the J gene end by 8 bases; junction bases not matched to a gene: 15. The chain's CDR3 is CASSRTPGQGNQGYTF. CDR3 bases: TGTGCCAGCAGCCGTACCCCGGGACAGGGAAATCAGGGCTACACCTTC.

The chain recombines TRBV9 with TRBJ2-5, with 8 bases that match TRBD1. Germline V gene lookup returns CDR1 SGDLS and CDR2 YYNGEE. Losses at the gene ends were 3 bases for V and 4 bases for J; bases not matched to a gene: 11. The CDR3 has 16 amino acids. This chain's CDR3 is CASSAEGQGSVETQYF. The CDR3 DNA is TGTGCCAGCAGCGCCGAAGGACAGGGAAGTGTAGAGACCCAGTACTTC.

This clone was seen only a few times. V gene TRBV5-6 combines with J gene TRBJ2-5, with TRBD2 matching 10 bases. CDR3 length equals 15 residues. The V gene end was trimmed by 1 base and the J gene end by 1 base; junction bases not matched to a gene: 1. Germline CDR1 and CDR2: SGHDT and YYEEEE. The CDR3 DNA reads TGTGCCAGCAGCTTGCTAGCGGGGGTCCAAGAGACCCAGTACTTC. It specifies CASSLLAGVQETQYF.

The chain uses TRBV11-2 and TRBJ1-4; the D gene is possibly TRBD1 (6 bases). The CDR3 extends over 16 amino acids. V was clipped by 0 bases and J by 7 bases, with 15 bases between them. Germline V gives CDR1 SGHAT, CDR2 FQNNGV. The CDR3 reads CASSLDRGRETEKLFF. DNA of the CDR3: TGTGCCAGCAGCTTAGACAGGGGTAGGGAGACTGAAAAACTGTTTTTT.

A remark on this clone: The sample contains more than one DNA sequence encoding this CDR3. V gene TRBV28 combines with J gene TRBJ1-2; possible D gene TRBD1, 5 bases. Trimming stripped 2 bases from V and 2 bases from J, with 6 bases between. Germline lookup yields CDR1 MDHEN and CDR2 SYDVKM. The CDR3 totals 13 residues. The CDR3 region has the DNA TGTGCCAGCAGTTTACGGACAAACTATGGCTACACCTTC. This gives the protein CASSLRTNYGYTF.

This chain uses TRBV2 with TRBJ1-2, with D tentatively TRBD1 (5 bases). The ends were cut back, 8 bases at V and 4 bases at J, with 20 bases in the middle. Germline CDR1 and CDR2: SNHLY and FYNNEI. The CDR3 sequence is 15 residues long. The CDR3 region is CASLNPPGQGYGYTF. The CDR3 DNA reads TGTGCCAGCCTAAATCCGCCAGGGCAGGGCTATGGCTACACCTTC. The full variable domain, in which reference TRBV2 and TRBJ1-2 provide the parts outside the CDR3, is EPEVTQTPSHQVTQMGQEVILRCVPISNHLYFYWYRQILGQKVEFLVSFYNNEISEKSEIFDDQFSVERPDGSNFTLKIRSTKLEDSAMYFCASLNPPGQGYGYTFGSGTRLTVV.

This clone was counted only a few times. The junction differs from germline at one of its ends, possibly a read error. The V gene is TRBV30, the J gene TRBJ2-7; 7 bases agree with TRBD1. CDR1 and CDR2 from the germline V gene are GTSNPN and SVGIG (reference sequence). This CDR3 spans 11 amino acids. The CDR3 here is CAWSVGGAVVF. CDR3 sequence (DNA): TGTGCCTGGAGTGTAGGGGGCGCGGTGGTCTTC.

This chain joins TRBV5-1 and TRBJ2-3, with D possibly TRBD2 on 5 matching bases. Germline CDR1 is SGHRS and CDR2 is YFSETQ. The V and J ends lost 4 bases and 4 bases respectively, with 10 bases between them. This CDR3 is 13 amino acids long. CDR3 nucleotide sequence: TGCGCCAGCAGCATCATTAGCGCAGATACGCAGTATTTT. It codes for CASSIISADTQYF.

The V call is TRBV6-5, the J call TRBJ2-7; D is undetermined. CDR3 length: 13 residues. Trimming removed 6 bases from V and 6 bases from J, with 15 bases in between. Germline V gene lookup returns CDR1 MNHEY and CDR2 SVGAGI. This CDR3 reads CASSLMSWAEQYF. Here the CDR3 DNA reads TGTGCCAGCAGCCTGATGAGCTGGGCCGAGCAGTACTTC.

The rearrangement links TRBV30 to TRBJ1-2, with 11 bases identical to TRBD1. Trimming cost V 8 bases and J 6 bases; bases outside gene matches: 11. This CDR3 region has 14 residues. Germline CDR1 is GTSNPN and CDR2 is SVGIG (reference sequence). The CDR3 here is CAATYSDRGHGYTF. The CDR3 coding sequence is TGTGCCGCCACCTACTCGGACAGGGGGCATGGCTACACCTTC.

The chain employs TRBV7-2 and TRBJ1-3; D may be TRBD1 (6 bases). The CDR3 contains 16 residues. Trimming left V 5 bases short and J 1 base short, with 15 bases between. Per the germline V gene, CDR1 is SGHTA and CDR2 is FQGNSA. CDR3 residues: CASSAGVRHSGNTIYF. The DNA of the CDR3 is TGTGCCAGCAGCGCAGGGGTGAGGCATTCTGGAAACACCATATATTTT.

V and J are TRBV6-5 and TRBJ1-3; D uncertain. Germline lookup yields CDR1 MNHEY and CDR2 SVGAGI. The CDR3 has 13 amino acids. Trimming cost V 10 bases and J 0 bases, with 10 bases left between them. The CDR3 nucleotides are TGTGCCACGCTGACGGGCTCTGGAAACACCATATATTTT. This sequence encodes CATLTGSGNTIYF.

The rearrangement uses TRBV28 and TRBJ2-5, with 9 positions matching TRBD2. The CDR3 totals 15 residues. Trimming at V came to 7 bases and at J to 5 bases, leaving 11 bases not matched to a gene. From germline, CDR1 is MDHEN and CDR2 SYDVKM. The DNA for the CDR3 is TGTGCCAGCAACGGGGCTAGCGGGGCGGTGGAGACCCAGTACTTC. Residues: CASNGASGAVETQYF.

The V and J genes are TRBV27 and TRBJ1-1, with 7 bases that match TRBD1. In germline, CDR1 is MNHEY, CDR2 SMNVEV (reference sequence). The CDR3 totals 14 residues. V gave up 6 bases and J gave up 4 bases; unmatched junction bases: 8. As DNA, the CDR3 is TGTGCCAGCAGACGGACAGGCGGGGCCACTGAAGCTTTCTTT. Protein product: CASRRTGGATEAFF.

The chain uses TRBV30 and TRBJ2-1; 7 bases agree with TRBD2. Germline V gene data show CDR1 as GTSNPN and CDR2 as SVGIG (reference sequence). The length of the CDR3 is 11 residues. With 3 bases clipped from V and 15 bases from J, the junction kept 8 bases outside the gene matches. CDR3: CAWSGRDYMFF. DNA of the CDR3: TGTGCCTGGAGCGGTCGGGACTACATGTTCTTC.

V and J are TRBV18 and TRBJ2-7, with 11 bases lining up with TRBD2. The CDR3 runs 17 residues. In germline, CDR1 is KGHSH, CDR2 LQKENI. The V and J ends lost 0 bases and 4 bases, in that order; junction bases with no gene match: 8. The CDR3 sequence is CASSPPLTSGKWYEQYF. CDR3 coding DNA: TGTGCCAGCTCACCACCATTGACTAGCGGGAAGTGGTACGAGCAGTACTTC.